At least ten counts were recorded for the clone carrying this TCR beta chain. Its antigen is not identified. These data belong to a study of T-cell memory formation after mild COVID-19. The study, taken as a whole, reports: CD4+ contracting clones were found mainly in CM and EM, and CD8+ ones in EMRA. Pre-infection memory harbored some responding clones, suggesting cross-reactive memory joined.

TCRdb passed the 5' RACE reads through MiXCR, listing each CDR3 protein once. Among a few hundred thousand distinct CDR3 sequences listed, around 8% were seen once. The source of this sequence is a young man who had mild COVID-19 (a few samples of this study predate the infection). Cell type and time point are not known. Sequencing was done on a sample of PBMCs or a T cell subset sorted from them (not recorded which).

The CDR3 sequence is CASATGRNQETQYF. CDR3 in DNA: TGCGCCAGCGCTACTGGACGGAACCAAGAGACCCAGTACTTC. The genes are TRBV5-1 and TRBJ2-5; D is uncertain. The CDR3 runs 14 residues. Germline CDR1 reads SGHRS; CDR2 reads YFSETQ. Trimming pared 7 bases from V and 0 bases from J, leaving 13 bases between.